These 21 T cell receptor beta chains originate from one sample sequenced in a study of blood T cell repertoires in COVID-19. The protocol was immunoSEQ multiplex PCR, while the TCRdb copy is restricted to in-frame clones and leaves out a portion. This sample has about 150,000 clones, with roughly 81% found just once. The material sequenced was peripheral blood. The receptors shown here come from a human donor with acute or convalescent COVID-19. The donor label of this sample is uncertain.

The rearrangement joins TRBV15 to TRBJ1-5, with D hard to call. The CDR3 is 17 residues long. Trimming shortened V by 0 bases and J by 2 bases, and 14 bases separated the two germline ends. Germline CDR1 reads LNHNV; CDR2 reads YYDKDF (reference sequence). CDR3 loop: CATSRDRLRAGNQPQHF. In nucleotides, the CDR3 is TGTGCCACCAGCAGAGATCGATTGCGGGCGGGCAATCAGCCCCAGCATTTT.

On this clone itself: The junction differs from germline at one of its ends, possibly a read error. The chain carries TRBV5-1 and TRBJ2-7, with unresolved D. The V gene's germline CDR1 is SGHRS and CDR2 YFSETQ. This CDR3 spans 12 amino acids. CDR3 nucleotides: TGCGCCAGCAGCCCTCCCTCCCACGAGCAGTACTTC. Encoded protein: CASSPPSHEQYF.

The chain combines TRBV9 with TRBJ1-3, with D perhaps matching TRBD1 (5 bases). Trimming cost V 6 bases and J 3 bases, with 10 bases left between them. Germline loops: CDR1 SGDLS, CDR2 YYNGEE. The CDR3 has 13 amino acids. The CDR3 loop reads CASNPGGGNTIYF. The DNA of the CDR3 is TGTGCCAGCAACCCGGGGGGTGGAAACACCATATATTTT.

This chain joins TRBV5-4 and TRBJ2-5, with 9 bases that match TRBD2. Germline V CDR1 and CDR2: SGHNT, YYREEE (reference sequence). This CDR3 comprises 14 residues. The V segment lost 9 bases and the J segment 5 bases; nucleotides outside the gene matches: 11. The CDR3 DNA reads as TGTGCCATAAAAGCGCGGGGGGGCCATGAGACCCAGTACTTC. Its protein product is CAIKARGGHETQYF. Filled out from reference TRBV5-4 and TRBJ2-5, the complete variable domain reads ETGVTQSPTHLIKTRGQQVTLRCSSQSGHNTVSWYQQALGQGPQFIFQYYREEENGRGNFPPRFSGLQFPNYSSELNVNALELDDSALYLCAIKARGGHETQYFGPGTRLLVL.

The chain carries TRBV11-3 and TRBJ1-1, with D tentatively TRBD1 (5 bases). From germline, CDR1 is SGHNT and CDR2 YENEEA. V was shortened by 5 bases and J by 7 bases, with 23 bases between the two germline ends. The length of the CDR3 is 16 residues. CDR3: CASSLRKGALVGEAFF. The DNA of the CDR3 is TGTGCCAGCAGCCTTCGAAAAGGGGCCCTTGTTGGTGAAGCTTTCTTT.

This chain uses TRBV10-3 with TRBJ1-6; 10 nucleotides agree with TRBD1. This CDR3 is 14 amino acids long. CDR1 and CDR2 from the germline V gene are ENHRY and SYGVKD. V trimming: 10 bases; J trimming: 10 bases; junction bases outside the gene matches: 10. This chain's CDR3 is CATKGTGEESPLHF. The CDR3 DNA reads TGTGCCACGAAGGGGACAGGGGAGGAATCACCCCTCCACTTT.

The chain carries TRBV6-5 and TRBJ1-2; the match to TRBD1 covers 8 bases. V gave up 2 bases and J gave up 4 bases; unmatched junction bases: 3. CDR1 is MNHEY and CDR2 is SVGAGI in the germline V gene. This CDR3 comprises 14 residues. The CDR3: CASSYRDRFYGYTF. In DNA, the CDR3 is TGTGCCAGCAGTTACCGGGACAGGTTCTATGGCTACACCTTC.

The chain carries TRBV7-9 and TRBJ2-2; D is possibly TRBD2 (6 bases). There are 15 residues in the CDR3. Trimming took off 3 bases at V and 3 bases at J, with 11 bases between the two ends. CDR1 is SEHNR and CDR2 is FQNEAQ in the germline V gene (reference sequence). The CDR3 protein is CASSLTGVDTGELFF. In nucleotides, the CDR3 is TGTGCCAGCAGCTTGACGGGGGTGGACACCGGGGAGCTGTTTTTT.

The chain couples TRBV6-5 to TRBJ2-2, with 8 positions matching TRBD2. There are 13 residues in the CDR3. Looked up from germline, CDR1 is MNHEY and CDR2 is SVGAGI. J lost 7 bases, V lost 2 bases, and 0 bases had no gene match. The CDR3 DNA reads TGTGCCAGCAGTTACAGCGGGAGCGGGGAGCTGTTTTTT. It yields the protein CASSYSGSGELFF.

This chain connects TRBV6-5 to TRBJ2-3, with TRBD1 matching over 7 bases. V trimming: 5 bases; J trimming: 0 bases; junction bases outside the gene matches: 2. Germline V gene data show CDR1 as MNHEY and CDR2 as SVGAGI. The CDR3 covers 14 residues. The CDR3 sequence: CASSLDRSTDTQYF. In nucleotides, the CDR3 is TGTGCCAGCAGTCTGGACAGGAGCACAGATACGCAGTATTTT.

The chain couples TRBV19 to TRBJ1-6; TRBD1 might be the D (5 bases). The CDR3 runs to 18 residues. Germline V gene sequence: CDR1 LNHDA, CDR2 SQIVND (reference sequence). V was trimmed by 5 bases and J by 9 bases, leaving 26 bases between them. CDR3 bases: TGTGCCAGTAGTTCTAACTACAGGCTCTTCGCCTCAACTTCACCCCTCCACTTT. Protein product: CASSSNYRLFASTSPLHF.

V is TRBV15 and J is TRBJ2-6, with D perhaps matching TRBD1 (6 bases). The germline V and J ends were trimmed by 1 base and 0 bases, with 19 bases remaining between them. The CDR3 is made up of 20 amino acids. Germline values: CDR1 LNHNV, CDR2 YYDKDF (reference sequence). CDR3 loop: CATSRAPLGTTVSGANVLTF. CDR3 nucleotide sequence: TGTGCCACCAGCAGAGCTCCCCTTGGGACAACCGTCTCTGGGGCCAACGTCCTGACTTTC.

The gene calls are TRBV14 and TRBJ2-6; perhaps TRBD1 as D (5 bases). Germline V gene data show CDR1 as SGHDN and CDR2 as FVKESK. The CDR3 length is 18 residues. Trimming removed 4 bases from V and 0 bases from J, with 16 bases in between. The CDR3, as DNA: TGTGCCAGCAGCCCAACCCCAGGGATAAGCTCTGGGGCCAACGTCCTGACTTTC. Protein product: CASSPTPGISSGANVLTF.

The genes are TRBV19 and TRBJ1-3; maybe TRBD1 (6 bases). The germline gives CDR1 LNHDA, CDR2 SQIVND (reference sequence). Deletions cut 7 bases from V and 2 bases from J, with 12 bases between. This CDR3 is 14 amino acids long. The CDR3 spells CASKRGGTGNTIYF. The CDR3 bases are TGTGCCAGTAAGCGAGGGGGAACTGGAAACACCATATATTTT.

This chain links TRBV2 with TRBJ1-1, with D possibly matching TRBD1 (5 bases). V was shortened by 6 bases and J by 1 base, with 12 bases between the two germline ends. Germline-derived CDR1 and CDR2 are SNHLY and FYNNEI. The CDR3 length is 14 residues. The CDR3 nucleotides read TGTGCCAGCAGCTCGGGGGGGACGAACACTGAAGCTTTCTTT. Translating it yields CASSSGGTNTEAFF.

This clone was recorded only once. The CDR3: CASSLDVRGTGELFF. CDR3 bases: TGTGCCAGCAGCTTAGATGTCAGGGGGACCGGGGAGCTGTTTTTT. This chain joins TRBV11-2 and TRBJ2-2; 7 bases match TRBD1. The CDR3 extends over 15 amino acids. Germline-derived CDR1 and CDR2 are SGHAT and FQNNGV. V lost 0 bases to trimming and J lost 5 bases; unmatched junction nucleotides: 3.

In this sample, this clone turned up a few times. This chain uses TRBV2 with TRBJ2-1; 9 nucleotides agree with TRBD2. Germline CDR1 and CDR2: SNHLY and FYNNEI. V was pared by 4 bases and J by 8 bases, with 6 bases of the junction left unmatched. The CDR3 is made up of 14 amino acids. As DNA, the CDR3 is TGTGCCAGCAGTGGGAGCGGGGGGCGGGATGAGCAGTTCTTC. Amino acids: CASSGSGGRDEQFF.

V usage is TRBV14 and J usage is TRBJ2-7; 8 nucleotides line up with TRBD1. Germline assignment: CDR1 SGHDN and CDR2 FVKESK. CDR3 size: 17 residues. J gave up 5 bases and V 5 bases, and 17 bases lay outside the gene matches. CDR3 sequence: CASSSPPWTGSRHEQYF. In DNA form, the CDR3 reads TGTGCCAGCAGCTCTCCGCCGTGGACAGGGTCACGTCACGAGCAGTACTTC.

The chain links TRBV10-3 to TRBJ1-1, with 8 bases matching TRBD1. The CDR3 is 16 amino acids. The germline V gene has CDR1 ENHRY and CDR2 SYGVKD. V shed 6 bases, J shed 2 bases, and the junction held 11 bases outside the gene matches. CDR3 region: CAIRGGDRNINTEAFF. Here the CDR3 DNA reads TGTGCCATCAGGGGGGGGGACAGGAACATCAACACTGAAGCTTTCTTT.

This chain uses TRBV11-2 with TRBJ2-1; 7 nucleotides agree with TRBD1. J gave up 3 bases and V 5 bases, and 7 bases lay outside the gene matches. The CDR3 is 15 residues long. Germline V lookup: CDR1 SGHAT, CDR2 FQNNGV. CDR3 nucleotides: TGTGCCAGCAGCCCCAGGGGGTACATCTACAATGAGCAGTTCTTC. Residues: CASSPRGYIYNEQFF.

V and J are TRBV11-1 and TRBJ1-1; D uncertain. The germline gives CDR1 SGHAT, CDR2 FQDESV (reference sequence). With 1 base removed from V and 0 bases from J, the gap between germline ends came to 12 bases. CDR3 length: 16 amino acids. The CDR3 protein is CASSLVPRRLNTEAFF. CDR3 DNA: TGTGCCAGCAGCTTAGTCCCCCGGAGATTGAACACTGAAGCTTTCTTT.